Given below is one T cell receptor beta chain in context. Its cognate antigen is unknown. V was pared by 1 base and J by 2 bases, with 13 bases between. The CDR3 loop spans 16 amino acids. In germline, CDR1 is LGHDT, CDR2 YNNKEL (reference sequence). The data were obtained in a study of early T cells in non-severe SARS-CoV-2 infection. Study-level information: Chains from this unsorted whole-blood bulk RNA could not be paired. Study observations and caveats: Matching against VDJdb likely underestimated virus-specific expansions, favoring anti-spike CD8.

Individually, cDNA molecules had unique molecular identifiers attached to them. TCRdb used MiXCR to reprocess the 5' RACE reads, holding one entry per CDR3 protein. The sample gives tens of thousands of distinct CDR3 sequences, around 14% of which show up once; around 3.9% is in the top ten. This chain links TRBV3-1 with TRBJ2-3; TRBD2 is a possible D gene (5 bases). The sample taken for sequencing was whole blood. The sequence was obtained from an adult who was a healthcare worker with PCR-confirmed SARS-CoV-2 infection or an uninfected control (not recorded which). The CDR3: CASSQGVGEITDTQYF. CDR3 bases: TGTGCCAGCAGCCAAGGCGTCGGGGAGATCACAGATACGCAGTATTTT.